A selection of T cell receptor beta chains follows, all from one sample in a study of cytomegalovirus exposure and HLA in healthy donors. Assay used: immunoSEQ multiplex PCR; TCRdb lists only in-frame clones, some missing. The repertoire has 150,000 or so clones, approximately 79% of them found once; the top ten carry over 13%. Sequenced: PBMCs. These receptors were obtained from a middle-aged man in good health and CMV-seropositive. CDR3s include the opening cysteine and the closing phenylalanine or tryptophan. The order of the fields is V gene, D gene, J gene, CDR3 DNA, CDR3 protein. A D gene is named only where the DNA matches it firmly.

V gene: TRBV7-2
D gene: -
J gene: TRBJ1-1
CDR3 DNA: TGTGCCAGCAGCCCGCGACCAAACGGGTGGGCTTTCTTT
CDR3 protein: CASSPRPNGWAFF

V gene: TRBV6-5
D gene: -
J gene: TRBJ2-5
CDR3 DNA: TGTGCCAGCAGTAGACGACAGTGGGAAGAGACCCAGTACTTC
CDR3 protein: CASSRRQWEETQYF

V gene: TRBV7-9
D gene: -
J gene: TRBJ1-1
CDR3 DNA: TGTGCCAGCAGCTTAGATGACAGATTAATGAACACTGAAGCTTTCTTT
CDR3 protein: CASSLDDRLMNTEAFF

V gene: TRBV5-6
D gene: -
J gene: TRBJ1-1
CDR3 DNA: TGTGCCAGCAGCTGGCCTGAAAGGGGCACTGAAGCTTTCTTT
CDR3 protein: CASSWPERGTEAFF

V gene: TRBV5-6
D gene: TRBD1
J gene: TRBJ2-1
CDR3 DNA: TGTGCCAGCAGTCAGGGGACAGGGATTACTAATGAGCAGTTCTTC
CDR3 protein: CASSQGTGITNEQFF

V gene: TRBV6-5
D gene: -
J gene: TRBJ2-1
CDR3 DNA: TGTGCCAGCAGTTACCCCGGAACCTCTCGGGATGAGCAGTTCTTC
CDR3 protein: CASSYPGTSRDEQFF

V gene: TRBV5-4
D gene: -
J gene: TRBJ1-6
CDR3 DNA: TGTGCCAGCAGCCCCTACCCCGGGAACTATAATTCACCCCTCCACTTT
CDR3 protein: CASSPYPGNYNSPLHF

V gene: TRBV14
D gene: -
J gene: TRBJ2-7
CDR3 DNA: TGTGCCAGCAGCCACAGGGTATACGAGCAGTACTTC
CDR3 protein: CASSHRVYEQYF

V gene: TRBV7-9
D gene: -
J gene: TRBJ1-5
CDR3 DNA: TGTGCCAGCAGCTTGGGGGGGGATCATCAGCCCCAGCATTTT
CDR3 protein: CASSLGGDHQPQHF

V gene: TRBV21-1
D gene: -
J gene: TRBJ2-7
CDR3 DNA: TGTGCCAGCAGCAAAATAGACAGTGCGTACGAGCAGTACTTC
CDR3 protein: CASSKIDSAYEQYF

V gene: TRBV4-1
D gene: -
J gene: TRBJ1-1
CDR3 DNA: TGCGCCAGCAGCCACCAGATGAACACTGAAGCTTTCTTT
CDR3 protein: CASSHQMNTEAFF

V gene: TRBV29-1
D gene: -
J gene: TRBJ2-4
CDR3 DNA: TGCAGCGTTGAAGCTTGGGCTGCACGGCTAGCCAAAAACATTCAGTACTTC
CDR3 protein: CSVEAWAARLAKNIQYF

V gene: TRBV10-3
D gene: TRBD1
J gene: TRBJ2-7
CDR3 DNA: TGTGCCATCAGTGAAAATAAATTGAGGGGGCCGGGCGAGCAGTACTTC
CDR3 protein: CAISENKLRGPGEQYF

V gene: TRBV28
D gene: TRBD1
J gene: TRBJ1-2
CDR3 DNA: TGTGCCAGCAGGATACAACTCAGCGGGACAGGGGGCATCTACACCTTC
CDR3 protein: CASRIQLSGTGGIYTF

V gene: TRBV4-2
D gene: -
J gene: TRBJ2-1
CDR3 DNA: TGTGCCAGCAGCCAAGTCGGGGGTTGGTTCTTC
CDR3 protein: CASSQVGGWFF